The rows below give T cell receptor beta chains drawn from one sample of a study of cytomegalovirus exposure and HLA in healthy donors. Data came from immunoSEQ multiplex PCR; TCRdb stores just in-frame clones and leaves some out. The profile covers about 120,000 clones, with 78% appearing a single time and 2.5% to 3.5% taken by the ten largest. The material sequenced was PBMCs. These receptors were obtained from a woman between 25 and 40 years old in good health and CMV-seropositive. Each CDR3 is given without its conserved first and last residue. The size entry is marked missing in some rows and otherwise reads once, few, many or a size class.

j_gene | v_gene | abundance | CDR3aa
TRBJ1-2 | TRBV5-1 | NA | ASSSMSPNYGYT
NA | TRBV15 | NA | ATSRATGSSYEQY
TRBJ2-7 | TRBV25-1 | NA | ASSAPWDSREQY
TRBJ1-1 | TRBV6-5 | NA | ASRAGTKAF
TRBJ2-5 | TRBV5-6 | once | ASSLASRIGVTQY
TRBJ1-5 | TRBV7-9 | few | ASSLSRQGIAPQH
TRBJ1-3 | TRBV4-1 | NA | ASSHPQGGGNTIY
TRBJ1-2 | TRBV2 | once | ASSEPNRGNYGYT
TRBJ1-2 | TRBV15 | once | ATSRDRLAGYT
TRBJ1-1 | TRBV18 | NA | ASSGQMNSEAF
TRBJ2-5 | TRBV7-6 | NA | ASSPTRAGTQETQY
TRBJ2-3 | TRBV9 | NA | ASSVSPRTDTQY
TRBJ2-1 | TRBV29-1 | NA | SVRQGTPNEQF
TRBJ1-6 | TRBV15 | NA | ATSSQLASGYNSPLH
TRBJ1-1 | TRBV15 | NA | ATSRSRVGDTEAF
TRBJ2-1 | TRBV12-2 | NA | ASRLPRAGSYNEQF
TRBJ1-1 | TRBV2 | NA | ASTRGLNTEAF
TRBJ1-1 | TRBV9 | NA | ASRPGGSEAF
NA | TRBV4-3 | NA | ASSQLAGPGLGGHEQY
TRBJ2-5 | TRBV4-1 | NA | ASSLNGQEAETQY
TRBJ2-1 | TRBV5-1 | NA | ASSPDRTFEFDEQF
TRBJ1-4 | TRBV30 | NA | AWRGQRISTNEKLF
TRBJ1-1 | TRBV6-1 | NA | ASIARDRANTEAF
TRBJ2-3 | TRBV6-1 | NA | ASSERGGTWDTQY
TRBJ2-7 | TRBV4-1 | NA | ASSRGQGQTVYEQY
TRBJ1-2 | TRBV19 | NA | ASSIESAPQDGYT
TRBJ2-1 | TRBV19 | NA | ASSILGAWTSGGDEQF
TRBJ2-3 | TRBV5-6 | NA | ASSPGQPGTDTQY
TRBJ2-3 | TRBV2 | NA | ASLYTDTQY
TRBJ2-3 | TRBV4-3 | NA | ASSPGLAGADTQY
TRBJ1-3 | TRBV28 | NA | ASSLYGGAARSGNTIY
TRBJ1-2 | TRBV6-1 | once | ASSPRGFGGT
TRBJ2-7 | TRBV5-1 | NA | ASSLIVGTNGEQY
TRBJ2-3 | TRBV5-1 | many | ASSLKQGGNTDTQY
TRBJ2-7 | TRBV7-9 | NA | ASIHYTGTSGTYEQY
TRBJ1-2 | TRBV4-1 | few | ASSPTGFGYT
TRBJ1-3 | TRBV7-9 | NA | SSSPRQGAHRNTIY
TRBJ2-5 | TRBV7-6 | NA | ASSSKASGEETQY
TRBJ1-1 | TRBV7-2 | NA | ASSLVRREAF
TRBJ2-7 | TRBV2 | NA | ASRSGLAGGYEQY
TRBJ2-5 | TRBV6-5 | NA | ASSYSGSQETQY
TRBJ2-5 | TRBV7-6 | NA | ASSLAGTRSQY
TRBJ1-3 | TRBV29-1 | NA | SVVWGDTIY
TRBJ1-2 | TRBV7-6 | NA | ASSSGQGLQGYT
TRBJ2-4 | TRBV19 | NA | AGLAELAKNIQY
TRBJ2-6 | TRBV27 | once | ASSPTGGLYSGANVLT
TRBJ2-1 | TRBV6-1 | NA | ASSELAGVSSYNEQF
TRBJ2-6 | TRBV5-5 | NA | ASSWLAGLRGGANVLT
TRBJ1-3 | TRBV7-6 | few | ASSLWQGSGNTIY
TRBJ2-1 | TRBV28 | NA | ASSFWGQLGGIRHNEQF
TRBJ2-3 | TRBV4-3 | NA | ASSQDTSGVLADTQY
TRBJ2-1 | TRBV13 | once | ASSSRTVLYNEQF
TRBJ2-1 | TRBV7-2 | NA | ASSLFSQYNEQF